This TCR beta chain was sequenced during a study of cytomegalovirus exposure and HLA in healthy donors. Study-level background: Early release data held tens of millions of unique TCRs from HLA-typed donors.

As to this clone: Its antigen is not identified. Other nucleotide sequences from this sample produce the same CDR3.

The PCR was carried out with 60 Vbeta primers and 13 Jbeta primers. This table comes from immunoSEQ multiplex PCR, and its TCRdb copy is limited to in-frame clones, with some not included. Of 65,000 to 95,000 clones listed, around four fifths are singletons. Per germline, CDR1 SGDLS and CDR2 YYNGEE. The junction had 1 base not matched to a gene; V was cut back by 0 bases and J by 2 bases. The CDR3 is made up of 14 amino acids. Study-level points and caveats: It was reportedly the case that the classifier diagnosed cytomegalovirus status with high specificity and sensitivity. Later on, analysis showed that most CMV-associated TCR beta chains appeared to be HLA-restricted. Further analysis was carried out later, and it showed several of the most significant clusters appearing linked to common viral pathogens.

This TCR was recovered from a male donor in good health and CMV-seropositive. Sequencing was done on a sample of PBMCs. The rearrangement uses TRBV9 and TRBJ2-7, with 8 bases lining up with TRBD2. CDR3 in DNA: TGTGCCAGCAGCGTAGGCGGGGGGACCTACGAGCAGTACTTC. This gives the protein CASSVGGGTYEQYF.